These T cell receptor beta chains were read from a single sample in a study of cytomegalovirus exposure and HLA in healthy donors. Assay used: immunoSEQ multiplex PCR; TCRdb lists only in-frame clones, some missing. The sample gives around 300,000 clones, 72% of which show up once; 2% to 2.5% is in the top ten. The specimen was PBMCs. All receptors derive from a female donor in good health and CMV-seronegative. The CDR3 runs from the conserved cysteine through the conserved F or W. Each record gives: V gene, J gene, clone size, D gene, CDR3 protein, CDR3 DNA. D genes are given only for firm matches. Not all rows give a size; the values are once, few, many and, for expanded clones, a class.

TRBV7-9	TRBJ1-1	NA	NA	CASSLVLTEAFF	TGTGCCAGCAGCTTAGTACTCACTGAAGCTTTCTTT
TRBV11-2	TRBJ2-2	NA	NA	CASSFGRGATGELFF	TGTGCCAGCAGCTTCGGACGGGGTGCCACCGGGGAGCTGTTTTTT
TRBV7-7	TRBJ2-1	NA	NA	CASSSTGKGNEQFF	TGTGCCAGCAGCTCAACAGGGAAGGGGAATGAGCAGTTCTTC
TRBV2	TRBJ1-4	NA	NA	CASSGSGATNEKLFF	TGTGCCAGCAGTGGGTCCGGTGCAACTAATGAAAAACTGTTTTTT
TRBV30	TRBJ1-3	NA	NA	CAWSLGDRGNTIYF	TGTGCCTGGAGTCTCGGGGATCGGGGAAACACCATATATTTT
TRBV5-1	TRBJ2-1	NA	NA	CASSLERASYNEQFF	TGCGCCAGCAGCTTGGAGCGAGCCTCCTACAATGAGCAGTTCTTC
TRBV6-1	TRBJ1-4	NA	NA	CASKEGNNEKLFF	TGTGCCAGCAAGGAGGGCAATAATGAAAAACTGTTTTTT
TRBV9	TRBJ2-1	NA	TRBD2	CASSVVSGRSNEQFF	TGTGCCAGCAGCGTCGTGAGCGGGAGGTCAAATGAGCAGTTCTTC
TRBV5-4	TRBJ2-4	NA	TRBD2	CASSRGLAGDLNIQYF	TGTGCCAGCAGTAGGGGACTAGCGGGGGATTTAAACATTCAGTACTTC
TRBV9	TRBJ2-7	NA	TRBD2	CASSVREGLGQYF	TGTGCCAGCAGCGTGCGGGAGGGCTTAGGGCAGTACTTC
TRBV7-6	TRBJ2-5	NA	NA	CASSRYQETQYF	TGTGCCAGCAGCCGGTACCAAGAGACCCAGTACTTC
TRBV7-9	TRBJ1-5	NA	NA	CASSPASVQPQHF	TGTGCCAGCAGCCCCGCTTCAGTTCAGCCCCAGCATTTT
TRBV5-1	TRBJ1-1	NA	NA	CASGPEGAKGAFF	TGCGCCAGCGGCCCCGAGGGAGCCAAGGGAGCTTTCTTT
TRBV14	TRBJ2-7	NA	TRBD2	CASSQVLAVPYEQYF	TGTGCCAGCAGCCAAGTACTAGCGGTTCCCTACGAGCAGTACTTC
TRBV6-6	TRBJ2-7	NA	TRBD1	CASRSPGQGALEQYF	TGTGCCAGCAGATCTCCGGGACAGGGGGCGTTAGAGCAGTACTTC
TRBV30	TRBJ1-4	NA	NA	CAWSRQPTNEKLFF	TGTGCCTGGAGTCGACAGCCAACTAATGAAAAACTGTTTTTT
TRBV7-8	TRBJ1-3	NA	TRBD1	CASSPRDRGTSGNTIYF	TGTGCCAGCAGCCCCCGGGACAGGGGGACTTCTGGAAACACCATATATTTT
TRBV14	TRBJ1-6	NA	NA	CASSYRGENSPLHF	TGTGCCAGCAGCTATCGCGGGGAGAATTCACCCCTCCACTTT
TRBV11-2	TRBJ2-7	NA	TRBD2	CASSLGGGLARYEQYF	TGTGCCAGCAGCTTGGGGGGGGGACTAGCGAGGTACGAGCAGTACTTC
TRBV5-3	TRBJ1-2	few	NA	CARSSDRLNYGYTF	TGTGCCAGAAGCAGCGACAGACTCAACTATGGCTACACCTTC
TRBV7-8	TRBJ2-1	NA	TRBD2	CASSLRLAGVVEQFF	TGTGCCAGCAGCTTACGGCTAGCGGGAGTCGTTGAGCAGTTCTTC
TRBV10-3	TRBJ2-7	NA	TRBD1	CAIRGTGGDYEQYF	TGTGCCATCAGGGGGACAGGGGGCGACTACGAGCAGTACTTC
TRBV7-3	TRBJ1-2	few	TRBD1	CASSLTPGRDREGYTF	TGTGCCAGCAGCTTAACCCCTGGTCGGGACAGGGAGGGCTACACCTTC
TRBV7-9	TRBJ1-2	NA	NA	CASSLDEGGGYTF	TGTGCCAGCAGCTTAGACGAGGGTGGCGGCTACACCTTC
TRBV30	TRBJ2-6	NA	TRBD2	CAWNRGAGANVLTF	TGTGCCTGGAACCGGGGGGCTGGGGCCAACGTCCTGACTTTC
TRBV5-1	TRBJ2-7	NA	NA	CASSLGGTSSYEQYF	TGCGCCAGCAGCTTGGGTGGGACTTCCTCCTACGAGCAGTACTTC
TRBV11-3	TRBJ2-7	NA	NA	CASSFSFYRTVEEQYF	TGTGCCAGCAGCTTTTCGTTTTACCGGACAGTAGAGGAGCAGTACTTC
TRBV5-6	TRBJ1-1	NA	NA	CASSLLSVATEAFF	TGTGCCAGCAGCTTGCTTTCTGTAGCCACTGAAGCTTTCTTT
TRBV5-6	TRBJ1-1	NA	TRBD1	CASSATGGYTEAFF	TGTGCCAGCAGCGCCACAGGGGGCTACACTGAAGCTTTCTTT
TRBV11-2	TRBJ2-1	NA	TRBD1	CASSLVGTGSYNEQFF	TGTGCCAGCAGCTTAGTCGGGACAGGCTCCTACAATGAGCAGTTCTTC
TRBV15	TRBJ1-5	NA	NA	CATSRDQQPQHF	TGTGCCACCAGCAGAGATCAGCAGCCCCAGCATTTT
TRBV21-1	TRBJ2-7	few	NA	CASSRVTGDEQYF	TGTGCCAGCAGCCGAGTGACAGGGGACGAGCAGTACTTC
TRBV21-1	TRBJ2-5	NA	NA	CASSNIERRTQYF	TGTGCCAGCAGCAATATAGAGCGGCGGACCCAGTACTTC
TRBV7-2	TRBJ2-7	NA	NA	CASSFVWPSADEQYF	TGTGCCAGCAGCTTTGTCTGGCCTAGCGCCGACGAGCAGTACTTC
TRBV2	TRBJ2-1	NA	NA	CASSEQGTNEQFF	TGTGCCAGCAGCGAACAGGGTACGAATGAGCAGTTCTTC
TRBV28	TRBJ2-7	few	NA	CASSIPQRSYEQYF	TGTGCCAGCAGTATCCCCCAGCGGTCCTACGAGCAGTACTTC
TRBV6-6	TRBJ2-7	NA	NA	CASSYTGAGRYEQYF	TGTGCCAGCAGTTACACGGGTGCTGGGAGATACGAGCAGTACTTC
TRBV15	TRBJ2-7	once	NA	CATSGWGSPYEQYF	TGTGCCACCAGCGGATGGGGCAGCCCCTACGAGCAGTACTTC
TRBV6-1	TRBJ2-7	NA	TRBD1	CATYRDRGLEQYF	TGTGCCACCTACCGGGACAGGGGCCTCGAGCAGTACTTC
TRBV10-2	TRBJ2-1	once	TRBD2	CASRLAGAAYNEQFF	TGCGCCAGCCGGCTAGCGGGAGCTGCCTACAATGAGCAGTTCTTC
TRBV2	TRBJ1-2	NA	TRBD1	CASTERVGTDFNYGYTF	TGTGCCAGCACCGAAAGGGTAGGGACAGATTTTAACTATGGCTACACCTTC
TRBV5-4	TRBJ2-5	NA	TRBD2	CASKPTSGVQETQYF	TGTGCCAGCAAGCCGACTAGCGGAGTTCAAGAGACCCAGTACTTC
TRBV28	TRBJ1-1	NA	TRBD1	CASSFQGVMNTEAFF	TGTGCCAGCAGTTTCCAGGGGGTGATGAACACTGAAGCTTTCTTT
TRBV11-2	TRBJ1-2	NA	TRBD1	CASSFGGQGIYGYTF	TGTGCCAGCAGCTTTGGGGGACAGGGGATCTATGGCTACACCTTC
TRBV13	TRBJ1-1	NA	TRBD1	CASSLGRTGGTEAFF	TGTGCCAGCAGCTTAGGCCGGACAGGGGGAACTGAAGCTTTCTTT
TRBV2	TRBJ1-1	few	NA	CASSDPGTNTEAFF	TGTGCCAGCAGTGACCCCGGGACTAACACTGAAGCTTTCTTT
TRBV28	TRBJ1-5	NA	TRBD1	CASSPDRGPNQPQHF	TGTGCCAGCAGCCCAGACAGGGGGCCTAATCAGCCCCAGCATTTT
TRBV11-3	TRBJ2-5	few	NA	CASSLEGAGETQYF	TGTGCCAGCAGCTTAGAGGGTGCGGGAGAGACCCAGTACTTC
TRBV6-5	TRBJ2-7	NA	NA	CANPIAAFHEQYF	TGTGCCAATCCCATCGCGGCATTCCACGAGCAGTACTTC
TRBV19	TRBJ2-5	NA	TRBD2	CASIGTSGRGYETQYF	TGTGCCAGCATTGGGACTAGCGGGAGAGGCTATGAGACCCAGTACTTC
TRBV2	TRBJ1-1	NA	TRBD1	CASSRQGANTEAFF	TGTGCCAGCAGTCGACAGGGGGCGAACACTGAAGCTTTCTTT
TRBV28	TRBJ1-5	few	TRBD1	CASSPTGTGQDLRQPQHF	TGTGCCAGCAGTCCGACCGGAACAGGACAGGATCTTCGACAGCCCCAGCATTTT